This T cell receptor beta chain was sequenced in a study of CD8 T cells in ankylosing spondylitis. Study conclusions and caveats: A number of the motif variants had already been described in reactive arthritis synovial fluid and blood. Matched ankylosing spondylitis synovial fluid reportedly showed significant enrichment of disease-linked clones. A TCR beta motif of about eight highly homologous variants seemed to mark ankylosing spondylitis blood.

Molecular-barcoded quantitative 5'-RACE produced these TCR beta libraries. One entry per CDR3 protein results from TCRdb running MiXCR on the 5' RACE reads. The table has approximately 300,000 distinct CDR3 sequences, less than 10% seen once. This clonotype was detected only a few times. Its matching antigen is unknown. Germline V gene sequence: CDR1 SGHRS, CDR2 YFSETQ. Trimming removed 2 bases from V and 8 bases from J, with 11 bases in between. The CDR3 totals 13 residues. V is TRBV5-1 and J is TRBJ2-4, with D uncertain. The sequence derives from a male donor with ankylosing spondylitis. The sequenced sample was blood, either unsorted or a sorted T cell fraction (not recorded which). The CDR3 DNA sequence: TGCGCCAGCAGCTTAGGACCTGAGGACATTCAGTACTTC. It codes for CASSLGPEDIQYF.